This is a list of T cell receptor beta chains from one sample in a study of regulatory T cells in long-lasting Graves disease. TCRdb re-called the multiplex PCR reads through MiXCR, storing one row per CDR3 protein. The repertoire holds about 310,000 distinct CDR3 sequences, with roughly a fifth as singletons. The sample consisted of peripheral blood mononuclear cells (PBMCs), taken when the disease was refractory, from a patient treated with antithyroid drugs. Receptors originate from a female donor with Graves disease. Both conserved end residues are part of each CDR3. The order of the fields is clone size, D gene, J gene, V gene, CDR3 DNA, CDR3 protein. The D gene is left open where the match is weak. The size field is filled for only some rows; it gives once, few, many or a size class.

>NA|NA|TRBJ2-7|TRBV7-9
TGTGCCAGCGCGCCGAGTTCGGCCTCCTACGAGCAGTACTTC
CASAPSSASYEQYF
>NA|TRBD1|TRBJ1-4|TRBV12-3/TRBV12-4
TGTGCCAGCAGTCCAGGACAGGGTAATAATGAAAAACTGTTTTTT
CASSPGQGNNEKLFF
>NA|NA|TRBJ2-3|TRBV28
TGTGCCAGCAGGGACCACGCAGCAGATACGCAGTATTTT
CASRDHAADTQYF
>few|TRBD2|TRBJ2-7|TRBV4-3
TGCGCCAGCAGCCAAGCCCCATCAACTAGCGGGCTTGCCTACGAGCAGTACTTC
CASSQAPSTSGLAYEQYF
>NA|TRBD2|TRBJ2-7|TRBV27
TGTGCCAGCAGCATTAGCGGGAGTTTGTCCTACGAGCAGTACTTC
CASSISGSLSYEQYF
>NA|NA|TRBJ2-2|TRBV25-1
TGTGCCAGCAGAGGGGGGCCCGGGGAGCTGTTTTTT
CASRGGPGELFF
>few|TRBD1|TRBJ1-5|TRBV7-3
TGTGCCAGCTATAAGGAGGGACAGGGCATAGGTAATAGTCAGCCCCAGCATTTT
CASYKEGQGIGNSQPQHF
>few|NA|TRBJ2-7|TRBV20-1
TGCAGTGCTAGTTTCGTCCGCGAGCAGTACTTC
CSASFVREQYF
>NA|NA|TRBJ2-3|TRBV6-5
TGTGCCAGCAGTTACTCGAGGGCCCGGACAGATACGCAGTATTTT
CASSYSRARTDTQYF
>many|NA|TRBJ1-5|TRBV18
TGTGCCAGCTCACCAACGGCCGATCAGCCCCAGCATTTT
CASSPTADQPQHF
>few|NA|TRBJ1-1|TRBV6-1
TGTGCCATCAGTGAGTCGTTCATCGGGTCAGCGAACACTGAAGCTTTCTTT
CAISESFIGSANTEAFF
>many|NA|TRBJ1-1|TRBV12-3/TRBV12-4
TGTGCCAGCAGCCAGGTCGGGCAGGAGGTAGCTTTCTTT
CASSQVGQEVAFF
>many|TRBD1|TRBJ2-7|TRBV28
TGTGCCAGCAGTCCGACCCCGATGGGACAGGCCCAGGAGCAGTACTTC
CASSPTPMGQAQEQYF
>few|NA|TRBJ2-1|TRBV28
TGTGCCAGCAGTTTGGCAGGGAGGAATGAGCAGTTCTTC
CASSLAGRNEQFF
>once|TRBD2|TRBJ2-4|TRBV20-1
TGCAGTGCTATTCGGGAGGCACCGAACATTCAGTACTTC
CSAIREAPNIQYF
>NA|NA|TRBJ2-2|TRBV5-5
TGTGCCAGCAGCCCCTCTTATAGCAGCATCACCGGGGAGCTGTTTTTT
CASSPSYSSITGELFF
>NA|TRBD1|TRBJ1-2|TRBV28
TGTGCCAGCAGAGCCGGGACAGCAAACTATGGCTACACCTTC
CASRAGTANYGYTF
>NA|NA|TRBJ2-3|TRBV20-1
TGCAGTGCTAGAGATCGAAACGGTTTCACAGATACGCAGTATTTT
CSARDRNGFTDTQYF
>few|NA|TRBJ1-6|TRBV6-1
TGTGCCAGCAGGAGCCCCTATAATTCACCCCTCCACTTT
CASRSPYNSPLHF
>NA|TRBD2|TRBJ2-4|TRBV5-1
TGCGCCAGCAGCGCCTATAGCGGGAGAGTAGGGGATTCAGAAAACATTCAGTACTTC
CASSAYSGRVGDSENIQYF
>many|TRBD1|TRBJ2-7|TRBV6-1
TGTGCCAGCAGATTGACAGGGAGCTCGTACGAGCAGTACTTC
CASRLTGSSYEQYF
>NA|NA|TRBJ2-3|TRBV30
TGTGCCTGGGACGTCTGGCGGGGTAGCACAGATACGCAGTATTTT
CAWDVWRGSTDTQYF
>few|NA|TRBJ1-6|TRBV6-1
TGTGCCAGCCTCACGACGACAAGCTATAATTCACCCCTCCACTTT
CASLTTTSYNSPLHF
>many|NA|TRBJ2-7|TRBV11-2
TGTGCCAGCAGCCGAGGGGGCCAGGGGGGCCACGAGCAGTACTTC
CASSRGGQGGHEQYF
>many|NA|TRBJ2-2|TRBV7-2
TGTGCCAGCAGCTTAGTCGGGAACACCGGGGAGCTGTTTTTT
CASSLVGNTGELFF
>few|TRBD1|TRBJ2-7|TRBV6-2/TRBV6-3
TGTGCCAGTAACCTGACAGGGGGAATCTACGAGCAGTACTTC
CASNLTGGIYEQYF
>many|NA|TRBJ2-5|TRBV6-1
TGTGCCAGCAGTGAAGGTGACTTCCAAGAGACCCAGTACTTC
CASSEGDFQETQYF
>NA|NA|TRBJ2-7|TRBV19
TGTGCCAGTAGCCGGGGACGGACCTCCTACGAGCAGTACTTC
CASSRGRTSYEQYF